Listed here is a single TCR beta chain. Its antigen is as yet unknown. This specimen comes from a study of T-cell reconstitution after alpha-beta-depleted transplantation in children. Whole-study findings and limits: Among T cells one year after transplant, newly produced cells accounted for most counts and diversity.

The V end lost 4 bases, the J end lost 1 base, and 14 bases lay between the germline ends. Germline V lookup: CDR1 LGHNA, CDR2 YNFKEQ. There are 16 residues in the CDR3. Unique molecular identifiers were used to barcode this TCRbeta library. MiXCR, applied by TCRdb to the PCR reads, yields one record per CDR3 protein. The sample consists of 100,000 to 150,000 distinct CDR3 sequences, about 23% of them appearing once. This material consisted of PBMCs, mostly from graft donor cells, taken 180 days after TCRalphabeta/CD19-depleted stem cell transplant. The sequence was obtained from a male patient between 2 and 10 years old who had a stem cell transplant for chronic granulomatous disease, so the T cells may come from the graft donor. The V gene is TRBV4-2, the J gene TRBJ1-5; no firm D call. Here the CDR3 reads CASSPSVPFSNQPQHF. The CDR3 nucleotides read TGTGCCAGCAGCCCCTCGGTCCCCTTCAGCAATCAGCCCCAGCATTTT.